This T cell receptor (beta chain) was sequenced for a study of tumor and adjacent non-tumor tissue in lung cancer. Study-wide points: In normal lung, the top 100 clones were significantly more dominant than in tumor.

This clonotype was observed at least ten times. Its target is not known. The V gene end was trimmed by 5 bases and the J gene end by 1 base; junction bases not matched to a gene: 6. Per the germline V gene, CDR1 is LGHNA and CDR2 is YNFKEQ. CDR3 length: 16 amino acids. Three rounds of nested PCR, following a modified ARM-PCR protocol, produced the TCRbeta library. Each CDR3 protein is one row after TCRdb ran MiXCR on the multiplex PCR reads. The sample lists some 90,000 distinct CDR3 sequences, roughly 62% occurring once. The template was RNA from unsorted bulk tissue. This chain uses TRBV4-2 with TRBJ2-5; 11 bases agree with TRBD2. Sequenced: lung tumor tissue. This sequence originates from a man in his 70s with non-small cell lung cancer. The CDR3: CASSGTSGKGQETQYF. The CDR3, as DNA: TGTGCCAGCAGCGGGACTAGCGGAAAAGGCCAAGAGACCCAGTACTTC.